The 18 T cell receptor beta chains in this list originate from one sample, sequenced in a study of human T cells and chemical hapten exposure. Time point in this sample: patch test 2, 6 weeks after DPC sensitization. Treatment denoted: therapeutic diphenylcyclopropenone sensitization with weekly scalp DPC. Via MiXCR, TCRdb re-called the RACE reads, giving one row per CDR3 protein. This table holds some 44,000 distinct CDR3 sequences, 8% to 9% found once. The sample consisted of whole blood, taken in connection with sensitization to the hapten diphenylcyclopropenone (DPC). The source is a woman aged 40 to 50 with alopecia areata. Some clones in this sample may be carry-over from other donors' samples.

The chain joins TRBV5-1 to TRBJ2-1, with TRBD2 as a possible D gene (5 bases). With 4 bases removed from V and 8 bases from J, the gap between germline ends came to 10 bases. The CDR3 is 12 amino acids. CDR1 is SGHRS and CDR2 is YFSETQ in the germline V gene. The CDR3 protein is CASSQSGDEQFF. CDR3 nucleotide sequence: TGCGCCAGCAGCCAGAGCGGCGATGAGCAGTTCTTC.

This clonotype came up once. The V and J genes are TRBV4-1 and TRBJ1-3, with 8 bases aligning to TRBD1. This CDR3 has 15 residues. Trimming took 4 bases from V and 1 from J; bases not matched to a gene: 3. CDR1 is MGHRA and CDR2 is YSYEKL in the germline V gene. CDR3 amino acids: CASSPTGGSGNTIYF. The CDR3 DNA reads TGCGCCAGCAGCCCTACAGGGGGGTCTGGAAACACCATATATTTT.

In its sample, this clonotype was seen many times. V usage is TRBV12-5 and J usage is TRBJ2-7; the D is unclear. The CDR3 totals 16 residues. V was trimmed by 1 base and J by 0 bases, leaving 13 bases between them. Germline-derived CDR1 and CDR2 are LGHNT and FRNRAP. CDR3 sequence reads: CASGLAPTQVSYEQYF. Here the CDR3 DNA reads TGTGCTAGTGGTTTGGCCCCGACGCAGGTCTCCTACGAGCAGTACTTC.

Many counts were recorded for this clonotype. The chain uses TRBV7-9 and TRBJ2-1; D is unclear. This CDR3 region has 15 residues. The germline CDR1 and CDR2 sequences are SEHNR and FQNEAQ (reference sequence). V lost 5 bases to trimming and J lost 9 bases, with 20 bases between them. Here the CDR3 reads CASSPRARGNGEQFF. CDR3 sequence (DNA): TGTGCCAGCAGCCCCCGGGCCCGTGGGAACGGTGAGCAGTTCTTC.

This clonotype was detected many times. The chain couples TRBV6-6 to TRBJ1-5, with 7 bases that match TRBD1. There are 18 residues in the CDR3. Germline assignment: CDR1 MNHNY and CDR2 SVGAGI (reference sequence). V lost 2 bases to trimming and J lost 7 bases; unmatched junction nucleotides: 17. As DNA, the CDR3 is TGTGCCAGCAGTTACGGGACAGTAGGGCGGGCGGTGAGCCAGCCCCAGCATTTT. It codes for CASSYGTVGRAVSQPQHF.

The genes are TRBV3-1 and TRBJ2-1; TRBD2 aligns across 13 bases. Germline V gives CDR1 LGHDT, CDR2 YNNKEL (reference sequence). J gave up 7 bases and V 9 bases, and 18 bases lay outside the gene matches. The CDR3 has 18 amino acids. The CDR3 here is CASTPRPPLAGGGNEQFF. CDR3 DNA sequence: TGTGCCAGTACGCCAAGACCCCCACTAGCGGGGGGGGGTAATGAGCAGTTCTTC.

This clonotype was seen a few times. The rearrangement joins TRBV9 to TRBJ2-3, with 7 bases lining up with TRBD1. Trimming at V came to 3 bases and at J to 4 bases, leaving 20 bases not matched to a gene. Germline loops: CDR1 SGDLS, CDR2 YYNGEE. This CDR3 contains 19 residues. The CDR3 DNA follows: TGTGCCAGCAGCGACAAACACGGACAGGCCAAATACGGTGCAGATACGCAGTATTTT. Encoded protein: CASSDKHGQAKYGADTQYF. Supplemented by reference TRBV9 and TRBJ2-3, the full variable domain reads DSGVTQTPKHLITATGQRVTLRCSPRSGDLSVYWYQQSLDQGLQFLIQYYNGEERAKGNILERFSAQQFPDLHSELNLSSLELGDSALYFCASSDKHGQAKYGADTQYFGPGTRLTVL.

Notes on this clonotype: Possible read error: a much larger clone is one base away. The CDR3 is CPSSLVGVYEQYF. The CDR3 DNA is TGTCCCAGCAGCTTAGTCGGGGTTTACGAGCAGTACTTC. The chain combines TRBV7-9 with TRBJ2-7; weak D call: TRBD2 (5 bases). CDR1 and CDR2 (germline): SEHNR, FQNEAQ (reference sequence). The CDR3 contains 13 residues.

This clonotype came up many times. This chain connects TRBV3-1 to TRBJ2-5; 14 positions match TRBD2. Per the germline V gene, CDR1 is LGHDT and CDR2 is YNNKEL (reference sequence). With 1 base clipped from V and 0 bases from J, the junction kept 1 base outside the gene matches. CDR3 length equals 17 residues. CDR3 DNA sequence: TGTGCCAGCAGCCAAGGACTAGCGGGGGGGGACCAAGAGACCCAGTACTTC. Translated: CASSQGLAGGDQETQYF.

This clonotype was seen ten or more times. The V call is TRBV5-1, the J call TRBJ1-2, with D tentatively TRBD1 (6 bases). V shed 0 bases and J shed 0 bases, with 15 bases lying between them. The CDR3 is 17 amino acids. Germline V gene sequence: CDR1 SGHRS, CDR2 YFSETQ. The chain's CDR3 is CASSLAGGVITNYGYTF. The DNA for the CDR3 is TGCGCCAGCAGCTTGGCTGGGGGCGTGATTACTAACTATGGCTACACCTTC.

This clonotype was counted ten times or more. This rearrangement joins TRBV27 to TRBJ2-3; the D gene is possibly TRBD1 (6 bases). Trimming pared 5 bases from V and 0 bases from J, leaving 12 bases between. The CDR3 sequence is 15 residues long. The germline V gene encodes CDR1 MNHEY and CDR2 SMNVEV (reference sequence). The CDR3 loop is CASSKQGRSTDTQYF. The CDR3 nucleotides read TGTGCCAGCAGTAAACAGGGAAGGAGCACAGATACGCAGTATTTT.

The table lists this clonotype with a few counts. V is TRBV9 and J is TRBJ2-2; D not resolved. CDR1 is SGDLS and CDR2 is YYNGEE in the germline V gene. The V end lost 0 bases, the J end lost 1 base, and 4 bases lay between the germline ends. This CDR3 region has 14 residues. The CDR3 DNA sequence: TGTGCCAGCAGCGTAGTGGAGAACACCGGGGAGCTGTTTTTT. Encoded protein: CASSVVENTGELFF.

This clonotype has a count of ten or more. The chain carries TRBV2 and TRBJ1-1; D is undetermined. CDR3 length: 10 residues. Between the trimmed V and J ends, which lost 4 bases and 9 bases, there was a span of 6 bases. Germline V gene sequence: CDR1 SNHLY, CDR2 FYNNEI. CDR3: CASSGNQAFF. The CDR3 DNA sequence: TGTGCCAGCAGTGGAAACCAAGCTTTCTTT. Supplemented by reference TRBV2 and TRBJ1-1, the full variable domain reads EPEVTQTPSHQVTQMGQEVILRCVPISNHLYFYWYRQILGQKVEFLVSFYNNEISEKSEIFDDQFSVERPDGSNFTLKIRSTKLEDSAMYFCASSGNQAFFGQGTRLTVV.

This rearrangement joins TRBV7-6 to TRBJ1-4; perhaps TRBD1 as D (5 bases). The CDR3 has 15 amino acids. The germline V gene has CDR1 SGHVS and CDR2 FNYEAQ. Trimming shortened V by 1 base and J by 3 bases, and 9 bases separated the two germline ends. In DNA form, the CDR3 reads TGTGCCAGCAGCTTAGTGGAGGGACCTAATGAAAAACTGTTTTTT. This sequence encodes CASSLVEGPNEKLFF. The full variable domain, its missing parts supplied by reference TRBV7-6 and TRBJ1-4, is GAGVSQSPRYKVTKRGQDVALRCDPISGHVSLYWYRQALGQGPEFLTYFNYEAQQDKSGLPNDRFSAERPEGSISTLTIQRTEQRDSAMYRCASSLVEGPNEKLFFGSGTQLSVL.

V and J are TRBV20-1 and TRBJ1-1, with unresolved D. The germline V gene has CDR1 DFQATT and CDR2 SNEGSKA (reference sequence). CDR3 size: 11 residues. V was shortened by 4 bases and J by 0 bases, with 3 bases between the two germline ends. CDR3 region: CSATVNTEAFF. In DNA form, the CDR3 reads TGCAGTGCTACAGTGAACACTGAAGCTTTCTTT.

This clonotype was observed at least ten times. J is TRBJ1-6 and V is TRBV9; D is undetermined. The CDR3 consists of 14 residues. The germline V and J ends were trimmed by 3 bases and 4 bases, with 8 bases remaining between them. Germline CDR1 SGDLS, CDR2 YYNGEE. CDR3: CASSGPSYNSPLHF. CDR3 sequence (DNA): TGTGCCAGCAGCGGGCCATCATATAATTCACCCCTCCACTTT.

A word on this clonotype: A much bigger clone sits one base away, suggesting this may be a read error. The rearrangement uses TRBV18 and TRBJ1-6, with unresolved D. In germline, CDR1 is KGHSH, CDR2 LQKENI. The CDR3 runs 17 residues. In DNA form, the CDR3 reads TGTACCAGCTCACCACGTGTTTCTGGGTTTTATAATTCACCCCTCCACTTT. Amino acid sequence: CTSSPRVSGFYNSPLHF. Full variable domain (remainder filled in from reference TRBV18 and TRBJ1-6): NAGVMQNPRHLVRRRGQEARLRCSPMKGHSHVYWYRQLPEEGLKFMVYLQKENIIDESGMPKERFSAEFPKEGPSILRIQQVVRGDSAAYFCTSSPRVSGFYNSPLHFGNGTRLTVT.

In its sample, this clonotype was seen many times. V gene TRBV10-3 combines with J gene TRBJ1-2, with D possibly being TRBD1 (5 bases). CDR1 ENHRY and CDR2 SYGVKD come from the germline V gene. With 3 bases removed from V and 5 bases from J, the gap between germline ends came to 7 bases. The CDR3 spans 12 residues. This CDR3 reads CAISDAGYGYTF. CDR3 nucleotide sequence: TGTGCCATCAGTGATGCAGGGTATGGCTACACCTTC.